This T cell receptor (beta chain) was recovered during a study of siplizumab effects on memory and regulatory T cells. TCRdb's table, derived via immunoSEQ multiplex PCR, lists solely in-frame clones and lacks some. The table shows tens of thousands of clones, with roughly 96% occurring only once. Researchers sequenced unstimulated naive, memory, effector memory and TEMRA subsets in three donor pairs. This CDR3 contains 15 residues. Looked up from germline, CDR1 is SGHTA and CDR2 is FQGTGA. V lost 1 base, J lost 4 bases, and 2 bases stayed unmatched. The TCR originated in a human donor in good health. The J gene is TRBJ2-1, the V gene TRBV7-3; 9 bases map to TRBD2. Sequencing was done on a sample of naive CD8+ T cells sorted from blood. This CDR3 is CASSLSGGAYNEQFF. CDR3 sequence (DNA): TGTGCCAGCAGCTTAAGCGGGGGGGCTTACAATGAGCAGTTCTTC.